One and the same sample provided the 10 T cell receptor beta chains below, sequenced in a study of T-cell reconstitution after alpha-beta-depleted transplantation in children. It was with unique molecular identifiers that the TCRbeta library was prepared. From the PCR reads, TCRdb called clonotypes with MiXCR, one entry per CDR3 protein. The sample contains around 500,000 distinct CDR3 sequences, roughly an eighth of which appear only once. The starting material was PBMCs from the stem cell graft donor, obtained from the stem cell graft. All receptors derive from a human donor who donated a stem cell graft to a child with combined immunodeficiency.

The rearrangement uses TRBV3-1 and TRBJ1-3, with TRBD1 identical over 9 bases. Germline values: CDR1 LGHDT, CDR2 YNNKEL (reference sequence). V was clipped by 1 base and J by 3 bases; unmatched bases: 4. The CDR3 has 16 residues. The CDR3 region is CASSQAGQGYGNTIYF. The CDR3 DNA follows: TGTGCCAGCAGCCAAGCGGGACAGGGTTATGGAAACACCATATATTTT.

This clonotype occurred a few times. The chain uses TRBV12-3 or TRBV12-4 and TRBJ1-1, with no clear D. The CDR3 has 14 residues. With 5 bases removed from V and 0 bases from J, the gap between germline ends came to 10 bases. CDR3 sequence: CASSLGELNTEAFF. The CDR3, as DNA: TGTGCCAGCAGTCTTGGGGAGCTGAACACTGAAGCTTTCTTT.

The rearrangement joins TRBV7-2 to TRBJ2-7, with TRBD1 as a possible D gene (6 bases). Deletions cut 3 bases from V and 3 bases from J, with 15 bases between. CDR1 is SGHTA, CDR2 FQGNSA, per germline. This CDR3 has 15 amino acids. CDR3 bases: TGTGCCAGCAGCTTGGACCGGGACAAACTCTACGAGCAGTACTTC. It codes for CASSLDRDKLYEQYF.

This clonotype showed up just a few times. Germline and junction disagree at one end, which may indicate a read error. The chain has TRBV20-1 and TRBJ2-1, with TRBD1 identical over 7 bases. This CDR3 comprises 10 residues. Per the germline V gene, CDR1 is DFQATT and CDR2 is SNEGSKA (reference sequence). The CDR3 DNA reads as TGCAGTGCTTACACAGGGGACACCAGCTTC. Translated: CSAYTGDTSF.

This clonotype was picked up many times. V is TRBV12-3 or TRBV12-4 and J is TRBJ2-3; D possibly matches TRBD1 or TRBD2 (6 bases each). CDR3 length: 16 amino acids. Trimming shortened V by 2 bases and J by 0 bases, and 12 bases separated the two germline ends. Written as DNA, the CDR3 is TGTGCCAGCAGTTTAAGGGGGGCGCCTAGCACAGATACGCAGTATTTT. It is translated as CASSLRGAPSTDTQYF.

The table lists this clonotype with many counts. The chain links TRBV12-3 or TRBV12-4 to TRBJ2-7; D is tentatively TRBD1 or TRBD2 (6 bases each). CDR3 length: 18 residues. V dropped 4 bases and J dropped 4 bases, with 26 bases sitting between them. In nucleotides, the CDR3 is TGTGCCAGCAGTTCTACCCCGATGCGGGACATCAGAAAATACGAGCAGTACTTC. It specifies CASSSTPMRDIRKYEQYF.

This clonotype has just a few counts. This sequence joins TRBV7-2 and TRBJ2-7, with 7 positions matching TRBD1. V was clipped by 2 bases and J by 2 bases; unmatched bases: 6. The CDR3 is 15 residues long. CDR1 is SGHTA and CDR2 is FQGNSA in the germline V gene. Here the CDR3 reads CASSLRQGPTYEQYF. The DNA for the CDR3 is TGTGCCAGCAGCTTACGACAGGGACCCACCTACGAGCAGTACTTC.

This clonotype was seen at least ten times. This sequence joins TRBV29-1 and TRBJ2-2; D is unclear. This CDR3 contains 13 residues. The germline CDR1 and CDR2 sequences are SQVTM and ANQGSEA. Trimming removed 5 bases at V and 1 base at J, with 8 bases between. The CDR3: CSVTTENTGELFF. As DNA, the CDR3 is TGCAGCGTTACAACAGAGAACACCGGGGAGCTGTTTTTT.

Only a few counts were recorded for this clonotype. The chain couples TRBV5-1 to TRBJ2-4, with TRBD2 matching over 8 bases. CDR1 and CDR2 (germline): SGHRS, YFSETQ. Losses at the gene ends were 5 bases for V and 0 bases for J; bases not matched to a gene: 13. The CDR3 spans 18 residues. The CDR3 spells CASRQLLAGRLAKNIQYF. For the CDR3, the DNA is TGCGCCAGCAGACAATTGCTAGCGGGCCGCTTAGCCAAAAACATTCAGTACTTC.

This clonotype has a count of ten or more. This chain joins TRBV11-2 and TRBJ2-1, with 12 bases matching TRBD2. CDR1 and CDR2 (germline): SGHAT, FQNNGV. The J segment lost 8 bases and the V segment lost 5 bases, leaving 13 bases of the junction unmatched. The CDR3 loop spans 17 amino acids. Written as DNA, the CDR3 is TGTGCCAGCAGCCGCCGACTGACTAGCGGGGGCGGGGATGAGCAGTTCTTC. It specifies CASSRRLTSGGGDEQFF.